The clone carrying this T cell receptor beta chain was recorded at least ten times. The CDR3 is made up of 16 amino acids. Germline assignment: CDR1 SGHKS and CDR2 YYEKEE (reference sequence). Trimming cost V 4 bases and J 1 base, with 16 bases left between them. TCRdb re-analysed the 5' RACE reads in MiXCR, keeping a single row per CDR3 protein. The data show some 87,000 distinct CDR3 sequences, roughly 13% seen once. This entry is derived from a study of early T cells in non-severe SARS-CoV-2 infection. The chain combines TRBV5-5 with TRBJ2-3; a possible D gene is TRBD2 (5 bases). Specimen: whole blood. The sequence was obtained from an adult who was a healthcare worker with PCR-confirmed SARS-CoV-2 infection or an uninfected control (not recorded which). CDR3 amino acids: CASSLRRFLGTDTQYF. The DNA for the CDR3 is TGTGCCAGCAGCCTAAGGAGGTTTTTAGGCACAGATACGCAGTATTTT.